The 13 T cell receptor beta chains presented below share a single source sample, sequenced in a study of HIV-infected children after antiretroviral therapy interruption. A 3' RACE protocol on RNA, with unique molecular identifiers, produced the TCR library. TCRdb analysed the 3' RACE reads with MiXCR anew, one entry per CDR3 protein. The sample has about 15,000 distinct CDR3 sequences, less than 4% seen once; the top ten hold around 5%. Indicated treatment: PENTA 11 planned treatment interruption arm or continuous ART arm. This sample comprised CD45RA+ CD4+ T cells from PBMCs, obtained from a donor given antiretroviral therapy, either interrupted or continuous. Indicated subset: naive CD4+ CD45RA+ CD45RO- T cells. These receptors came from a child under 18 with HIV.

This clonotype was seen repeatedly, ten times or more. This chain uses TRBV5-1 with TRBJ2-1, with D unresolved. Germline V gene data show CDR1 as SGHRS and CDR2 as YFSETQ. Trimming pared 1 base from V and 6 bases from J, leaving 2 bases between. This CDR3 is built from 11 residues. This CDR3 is CASSLFNEQFF. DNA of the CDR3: TGCGCCAGCAGCTTGTTCAATGAGCAGTTCTTC.

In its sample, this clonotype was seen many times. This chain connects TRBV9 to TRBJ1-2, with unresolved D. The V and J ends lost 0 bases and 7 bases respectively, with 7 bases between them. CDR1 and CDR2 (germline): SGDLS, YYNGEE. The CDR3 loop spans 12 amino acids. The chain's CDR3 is CASSVAGAGYTF. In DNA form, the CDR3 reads TGTGCCAGCAGCGTAGCGGGAGCTGGCTACACCTTC.

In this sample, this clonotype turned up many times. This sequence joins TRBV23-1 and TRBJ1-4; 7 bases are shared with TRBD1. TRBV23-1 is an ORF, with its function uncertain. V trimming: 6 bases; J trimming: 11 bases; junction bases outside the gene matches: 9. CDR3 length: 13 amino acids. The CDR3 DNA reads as TGCGCCAGCAGGGGGGACAGCTTTGGGAAACTGTTTTTT. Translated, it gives CASRGDSFGKLFF.

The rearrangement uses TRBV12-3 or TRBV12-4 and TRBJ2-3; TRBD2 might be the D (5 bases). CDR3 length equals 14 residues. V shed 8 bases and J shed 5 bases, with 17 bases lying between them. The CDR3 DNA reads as TGTGCCAGCGAGAAAAGGCTGGCGGGAGATACGCAGTATTTT. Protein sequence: CASEKRLAGDTQYF.

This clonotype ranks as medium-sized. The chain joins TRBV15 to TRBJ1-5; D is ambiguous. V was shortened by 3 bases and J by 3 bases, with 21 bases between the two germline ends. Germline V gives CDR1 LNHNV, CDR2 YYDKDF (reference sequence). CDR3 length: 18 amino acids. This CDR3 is CATSSPFRLFGSNQPQHF. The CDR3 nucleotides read TGTGCCACCAGCAGCCCGTTTCGCCTTTTCGGGTCCAATCAGCCCCAGCATTTT. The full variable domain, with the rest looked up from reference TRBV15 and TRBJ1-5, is DAMVIQNPRYQVTQFGKPVTLSCSQTLNHNVMYWYQQKSSQAPKLLFHYYDKDFNNEADTPDNFQSRRPNTSFCFLDIRSPGLGDTAMYLCATSSPFRLFGSNQPQHFGDGTRLSIL.

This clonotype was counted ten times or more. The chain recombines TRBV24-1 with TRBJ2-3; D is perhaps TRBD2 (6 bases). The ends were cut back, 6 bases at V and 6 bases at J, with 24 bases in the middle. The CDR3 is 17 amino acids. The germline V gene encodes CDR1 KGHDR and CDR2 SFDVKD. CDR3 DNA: TGTGCCACCAGTACCCCCGGGACTTTCTCTGGCGTGGATACGCAGTATTTT. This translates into CATSTPGTFSGVDTQYF.

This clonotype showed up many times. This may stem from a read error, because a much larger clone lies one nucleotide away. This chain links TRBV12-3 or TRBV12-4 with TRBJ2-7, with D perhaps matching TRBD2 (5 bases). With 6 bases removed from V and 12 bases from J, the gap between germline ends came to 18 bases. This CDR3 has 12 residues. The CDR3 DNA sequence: TGTGCCAGCAGCTTAAGAGGGAATGAACGGTACTTC. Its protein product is CASSLRGNERYF.

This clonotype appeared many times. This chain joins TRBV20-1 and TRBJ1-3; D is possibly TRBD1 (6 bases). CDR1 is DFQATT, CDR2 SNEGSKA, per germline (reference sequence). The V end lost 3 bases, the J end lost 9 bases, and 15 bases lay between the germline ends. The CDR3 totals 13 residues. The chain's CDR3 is CSASGGPGGTIYF. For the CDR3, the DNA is TGCAGTGCTAGTGGGGGGCCCGGTGGCACCATATATTTT.

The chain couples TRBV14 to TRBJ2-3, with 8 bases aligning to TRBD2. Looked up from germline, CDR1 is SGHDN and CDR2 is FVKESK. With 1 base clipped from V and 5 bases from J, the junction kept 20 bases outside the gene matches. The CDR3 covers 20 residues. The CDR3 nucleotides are TGTGCCAGCAGCCAAGTGGGACGTTCTAGCGGGCAGAGGCAGGAAGATACGCAGTATTTT. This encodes CASSQVGRSSGQRQEDTQYF. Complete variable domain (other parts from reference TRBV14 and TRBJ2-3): EAGVTQFPSHSVIEKGQTVTLRCDPISGHDNLYWYRRVMGKEIKFLLHFVKESKQDESGMPNNRFLAERTGGTYSTLKVQPAELEDSGVYFCASSQVGRSSGQRQEDTQYFGPGTRLTVL.

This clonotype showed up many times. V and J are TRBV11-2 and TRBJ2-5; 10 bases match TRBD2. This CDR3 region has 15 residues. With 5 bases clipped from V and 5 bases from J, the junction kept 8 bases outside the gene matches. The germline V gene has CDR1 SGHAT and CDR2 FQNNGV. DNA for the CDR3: TGTGCCAGCAGCGAAAGCGGGAGGGCCGGGGAGACCCAGTACTTC. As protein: CASSESGRAGETQYF. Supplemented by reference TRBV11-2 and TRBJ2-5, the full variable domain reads EAGVAQSPRYKIIEKRQSVAFWCNPISGHATLYWYQQILGQGPKLLIQFQNNGVVDDSQLPKDRFSAERLKGVDSTLKIQPAKLEDSAVYLCASSESGRAGETQYFGPGTRLLVL.

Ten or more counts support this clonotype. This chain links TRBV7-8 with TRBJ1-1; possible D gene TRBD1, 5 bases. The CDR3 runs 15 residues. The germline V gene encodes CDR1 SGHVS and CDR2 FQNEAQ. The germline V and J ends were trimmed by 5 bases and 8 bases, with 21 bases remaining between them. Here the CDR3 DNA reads TGTGCCAGCAGCGGTATCTGGGGGGTTGAAGGAGAAGCTTTCTTT. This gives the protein CASSGIWGVEGEAFF.

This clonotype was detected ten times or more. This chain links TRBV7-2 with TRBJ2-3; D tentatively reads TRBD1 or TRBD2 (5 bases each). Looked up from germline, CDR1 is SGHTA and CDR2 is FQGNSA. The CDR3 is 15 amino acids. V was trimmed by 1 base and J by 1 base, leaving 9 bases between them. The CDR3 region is CASSLDQGRTDTQYF. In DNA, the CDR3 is TGTGCCAGCAGCTTAGATCAGGGACGCACAGATACGCAGTATTTT.

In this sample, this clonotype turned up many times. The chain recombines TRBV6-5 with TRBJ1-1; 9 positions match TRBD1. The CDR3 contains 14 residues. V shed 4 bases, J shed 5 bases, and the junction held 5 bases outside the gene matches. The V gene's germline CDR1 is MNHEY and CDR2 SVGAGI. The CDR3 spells CASSSQGAHTEAFF. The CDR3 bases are TGTGCCAGCAGTTCACAGGGGGCGCATACTGAAGCTTTCTTT.